The present TCR beta chain was sequenced within a study of cytomegalovirus exposure and HLA in healthy donors. Study summary: Per a later analysis, the 666 first-cohort and 120 validation repertoires shared one platform.

CDR1 and CDR2 (germline): SNHLY, FYNNEI. Losses at the gene ends were 5 bases for V and 7 bases for J; bases not matched to a gene: 6. The CDR3 spans 14 residues. The donors were members of the validation cohort comprising over a hundred subjects, separate from the approximately 630-subject first cohort. General study results and limits: A subsequent analysis found that TCR clusters from the first cohort also tended to co-occur in the 120 validation repertoires, with roughly 95% of cluster scores above 0. Researchers catalogued over 150 TCR beta chains as cytomegalovirus-associated.

On this clone: Its target is unknown.

This table comes from immunoSEQ multiplex PCR, and its TCRdb copy is limited to in-frame clones, with some not included. Of about 250,000 clones in the sample, more than 85% were seen once. The rearrangement uses TRBV2 and TRBJ1-4; 8 bases map to TRBD1. The specimen was PBMCs. This clonotype was obtained from a man aged 18 to 29 in good health and CMV-seropositive. The CDR3 protein is CASSQDREGEKLFF. The CDR3 coding sequence is TGTGCCAGCAGTCAGGACAGGGAAGGTGAAAAACTGTTTTTT.